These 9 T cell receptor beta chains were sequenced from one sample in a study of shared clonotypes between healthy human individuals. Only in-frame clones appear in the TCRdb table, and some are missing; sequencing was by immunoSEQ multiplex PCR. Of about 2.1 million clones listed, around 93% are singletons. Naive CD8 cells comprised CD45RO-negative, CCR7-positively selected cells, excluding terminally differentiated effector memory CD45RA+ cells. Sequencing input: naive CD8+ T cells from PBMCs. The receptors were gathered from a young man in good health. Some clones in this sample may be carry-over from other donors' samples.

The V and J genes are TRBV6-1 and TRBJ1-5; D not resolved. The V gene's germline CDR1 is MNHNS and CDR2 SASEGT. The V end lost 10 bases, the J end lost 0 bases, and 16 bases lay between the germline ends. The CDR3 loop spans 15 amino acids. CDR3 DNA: TGTGCCACCTCACTCGACAAGACTAGCAATCAGCCCCAGCATTTT. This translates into CATSLDKTSNQPQHF.

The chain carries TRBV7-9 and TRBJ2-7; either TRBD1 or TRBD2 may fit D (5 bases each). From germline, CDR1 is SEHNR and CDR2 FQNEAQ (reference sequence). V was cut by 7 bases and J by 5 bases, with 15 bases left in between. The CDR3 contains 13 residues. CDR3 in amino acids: CASNIGGTHEQYF. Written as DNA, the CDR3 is TGTGCCAGCAACATTGGGGGTACCCACGAGCAGTACTTC.

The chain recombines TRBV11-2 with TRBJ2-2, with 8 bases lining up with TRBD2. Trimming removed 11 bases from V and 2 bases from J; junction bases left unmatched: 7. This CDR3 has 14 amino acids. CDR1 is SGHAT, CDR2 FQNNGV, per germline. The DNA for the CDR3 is TGTGCCTCCCGACTAGCGCCAAACACCGGGGAGCTGTTTTTT. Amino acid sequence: CASRLAPNTGELFF.

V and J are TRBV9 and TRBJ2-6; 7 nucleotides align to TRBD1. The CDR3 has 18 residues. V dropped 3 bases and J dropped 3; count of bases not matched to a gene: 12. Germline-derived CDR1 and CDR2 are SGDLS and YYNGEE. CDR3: CASSAGRDSLFGANVLTF. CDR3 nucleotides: TGTGCCAGCAGCGCAGGCCGGGACAGTCTTTTTGGGGCCAACGTCCTGACTTTC.

CDR3 loop: CASSWDGLAGGSGNEQFF. The CDR3 region has the DNA TGCGCCAGCAGCTGGGATGGACTAGCGGGAGGCTCAGGCAATGAGCAGTTCTTC. The J gene is TRBJ2-1, the V gene TRBV5-1, with TRBD2 matching 14 bases. The trim removed 3 bases at V and 6 bases at J, leaving 11 bases unmatched. This CDR3 contains 18 residues. The germline gives CDR1 SGHRS, CDR2 YFSETQ.

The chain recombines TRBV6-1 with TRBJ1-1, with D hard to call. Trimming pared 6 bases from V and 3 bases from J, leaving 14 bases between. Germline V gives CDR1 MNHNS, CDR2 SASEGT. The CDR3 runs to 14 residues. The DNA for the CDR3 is TGTGCCAGCAGGGGTCCGGTGGTTGACACTGAAGCTTTCTTT. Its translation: CASRGPVVDTEAFF.

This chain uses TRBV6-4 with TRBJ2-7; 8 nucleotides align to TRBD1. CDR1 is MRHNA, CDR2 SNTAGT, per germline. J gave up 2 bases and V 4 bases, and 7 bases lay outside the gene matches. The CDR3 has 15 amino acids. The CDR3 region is CASSVRTGSTYEQYF. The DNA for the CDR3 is TGTGCCAGCAGTGTTAGGACAGGGAGTACCTACGAGCAGTACTTC.

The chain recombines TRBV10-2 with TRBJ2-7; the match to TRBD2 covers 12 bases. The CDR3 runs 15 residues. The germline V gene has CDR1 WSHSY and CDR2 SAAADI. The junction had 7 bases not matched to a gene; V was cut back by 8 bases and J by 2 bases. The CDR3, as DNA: TGCGCCAGCCGAGTGACTAGCGGGGGCCCCTACGAGCAGTACTTC. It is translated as CASRVTSGGPYEQYF.

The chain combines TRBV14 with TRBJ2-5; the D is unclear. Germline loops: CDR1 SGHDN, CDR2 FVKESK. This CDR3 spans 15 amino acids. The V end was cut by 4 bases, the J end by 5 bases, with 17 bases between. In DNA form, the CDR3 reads TGTGCCAGCAGCCCCGGACGGACCCCACGGGAGACCCAGTACTTC. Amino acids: CASSPGRTPRETQYF. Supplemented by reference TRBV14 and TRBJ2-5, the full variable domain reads EAGVTQFPSHSVIEKGQTVTLRCDPISGHDNLYWYRRVMGKEIKFLLHFVKESKQDESGMPNNRFLAERTGGTYSTLKVQPAELEDSGVYFCASSPGRTPRETQYFGPGTRLLVL.